The clone carrying this T cell receptor (beta chain) was seen just once. This CDR3 contains 13 residues. V lost 8 bases to trimming and J lost 8 bases, with 16 bases between them. The germline CDR1 and CDR2 sequences are MNHEY and SVGAGI. This entry is derived from a study of blood T cell repertoires in COVID-19. Overall study context: The cDNA or gDNA used as material had been derived from T cells, B-cell-depleted T cells, or PBMCs.

Profiling relied on immunoSEQ multiplex PCR, and the TCRdb table lists in-frame clones only, not all of them. The sample yields 260,000 or so clones, around 89% seen once. This sequence originates from a woman aged 40 to 55 with acute COVID-19. Source material: PBMCs or T cells enriched from blood (not recorded which). This chain joins TRBV6-5 and TRBJ2-1; TRBD2 is a possible D gene (5 bases). The CDR3 DNA is TGTGCCAGCGGACTTTCGGGGTACGATGAGCAGTTCTTC. It specifies CASGLSGYDEQFF.